This TCR beta chain was sequenced for a study of blood T cell repertoires in COVID-19. Study-level background: The United States, Italy and Spain provided the acute and convalescent COVID-19 samples. In each case, the material was cDNA or gDNA derived from T cells, B-cell-depleted T cells, or PBMCs.

This clone was observed once. As processed by the authors: Nucleated cell counts were estimated from reference gene primer amplification. The data were produced by immunoSEQ multiplex PCR, yet TCRdb's version contains in-frame clones alone and is incomplete. The V and J calls and clone size are taken from that table; D and trimming were inferred from the DNA. The table includes about 140,000 clones, over 60% detected once. This TCR was sampled from a woman older than 75 with active or convalescent COVID-19. Sequenced input: peripheral blood.

The DNA of the CDR3 is TGTGCCAGCAGTTACTCCCCAGGGGGCTTTCTGAACACTGAAGCTTTCTTT. It is translated as CASSYSPGGFLNTEAFF. The V call is TRBV27, the J call TRBJ1-1; TRBD1 aligns across 8 bases. The CDR3 contains 17 residues. Losses at the gene ends were 4 bases for V and 0 bases for J; bases not matched to a gene: 10. In germline, CDR1 is MNHEY, CDR2 SMNVEV (reference sequence).